These 8 T cell receptor beta chains share one sample of origin, sequenced in a study of blood T cell repertoires in COVID-19. Some clones are missing from TCRdb's copy, which holds only in-frame ones; the method was immunoSEQ multiplex PCR. Of about 270,000 clones detected, roughly nine tenths appear once; the ten largest clones hold about 2.2%. The sequenced sample consisted of PBMCs or T cells enriched from blood (not recorded which). Source of these receptors: a woman aged 18-29 years who had recovered from COVID-19.

The chain recombines TRBV9 with TRBJ2-5, with 10 bases aligning to TRBD1. This CDR3 contains 15 residues. The V gene end was trimmed by 0 bases and the J gene end by 4 bases; junction bases not matched to a gene: 3. Germline assignment: CDR1 SGDLS and CDR2 YYNGEE. The CDR3 reads CASSVVGQGSETQYF. DNA for the CDR3: TGTGCCAGCAGCGTAGTGGGACAGGGGTCAGAGACCCAGTACTTC.

The chain has TRBV7-3 and TRBJ2-2; 8 bases fit TRBD1. The CDR3 has 14 amino acids. Germline loops: CDR1 SGHTA, CDR2 FQGTGA. The ends lost 5 bases at V and 6 bases at J; junction bases unmatched: 5. The CDR3: CASSTLQGAGELFF. For the CDR3, the DNA is TGTGCCAGCAGCACCCTACAGGGGGCCGGGGAGCTGTTTTTT.

This chain links TRBV19 with TRBJ1-1; D is possibly TRBD1 (5 bases). The CDR3 is made up of 15 amino acids. Trimming pared 9 bases from V and 2 bases from J, leaving 19 bases between. Germline-derived CDR1 and CDR2 are LNHDA and SQIVND (reference sequence). The CDR3 sequence is CASSHVGGDNTEAFF. Here the CDR3 DNA reads TGTGCCAGCAGCCACGTTGGGGGGGATAACACTGAAGCTTTCTTT.

The chain links TRBV25-1 to TRBJ2-7; TRBD1 aligns across 8 bases. The CDR3 consists of 16 residues. Germline-derived CDR1 and CDR2 are MGHDK and SYGVNS. The trim removed 8 bases at V and 0 bases at J, leaving 12 bases unmatched. The CDR3 loop is CASGTGPEGASYEQYF. The CDR3 DNA reads TGTGCCAGCGGGACAGGCCCGGAGGGGGCCTCCTACGAGCAGTACTTC.

The chain has TRBV13 and TRBJ2-3, with 7 nucleotides matching TRBD2. The CDR3 totals 18 residues. V dropped 2 bases and J dropped 5; count of bases not matched to a gene: 16. Germline values: CDR1 PRHDT, CDR2 FYEKMQ (reference sequence). CDR3 sequence reads: CASSLRLIGLGSGDTQYF. CDR3 bases: TGTGCCAGCAGCTTACGACTTATCGGACTAGGTTCCGGAGATACGCAGTATTTT. Full variable domain (missing parts from reference TRBV13 and TRBJ2-3): AAGVIQSPRHLIKEKRETATLKCYPIPRHDTVYWYQQGPGQDPQFLISFYEKMQSDKGSIPDRFSAQQFSDYHSELNMSSLELGDSALYFCASSLRLIGLGSGDTQYFGPGTRLTVL.

CDR3 sequence (DNA): TGTGCCATCAGAGCAGGGGAGAACACTGAAGCTTTCTTT. Translated, it gives CAIRAGENTEAFF. The chain has TRBV10-3 and TRBJ1-1, with D tentatively TRBD1 (6 bases). CDR1 and CDR2 from the germline V gene are ENHRY and SYGVKD. The length of the CDR3 is 13 residues. The V and J ends lost 6 bases and 1 base respectively, with 9 bases between them.

For the CDR3, the DNA is TGCGCCAGCAGCTCGGGACTAGCGGACAATGAGCAGTTCTTC. Its protein is CASSSGLADNEQFF. The chain carries TRBV5-1 and TRBJ2-1, with 11 positions matching TRBD2. J gave up 5 bases and V 3 bases, and 1 base lay outside the gene matches. Germline values: CDR1 SGHRS, CDR2 YFSETQ. This CDR3 contains 14 residues.

This chain joins TRBV6-2 or TRBV6-3 and TRBJ2-7; TRBD1 matches 9 bases. V was pared by 6 bases and J by 2 bases, with 17 bases of the junction left unmatched. Germline V gene data show CDR1 as MNHEY and CDR2 as SVGEGT. The CDR3 totals 18 residues. The CDR3 region has the DNA TGTGCCAGCAGCCTTTCTTCATCTGGACAGGGGAACCCCTACGAGCAGTACTTC. As protein: CASSLSSSGQGNPYEQYF.